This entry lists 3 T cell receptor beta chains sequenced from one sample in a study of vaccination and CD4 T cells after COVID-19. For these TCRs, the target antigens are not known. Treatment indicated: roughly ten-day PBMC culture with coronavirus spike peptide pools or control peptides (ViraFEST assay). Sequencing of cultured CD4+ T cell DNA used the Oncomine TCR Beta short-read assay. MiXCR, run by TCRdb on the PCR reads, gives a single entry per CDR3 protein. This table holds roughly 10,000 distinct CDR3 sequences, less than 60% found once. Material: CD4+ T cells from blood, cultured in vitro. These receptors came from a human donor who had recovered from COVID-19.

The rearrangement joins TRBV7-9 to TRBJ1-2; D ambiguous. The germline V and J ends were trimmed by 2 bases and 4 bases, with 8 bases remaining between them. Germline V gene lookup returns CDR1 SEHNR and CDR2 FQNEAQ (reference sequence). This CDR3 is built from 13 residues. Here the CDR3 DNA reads TGTGCCAGCAGCTTAAATACCGGCTATGGCTACACCTTC. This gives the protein CASSLNTGYGYTF.

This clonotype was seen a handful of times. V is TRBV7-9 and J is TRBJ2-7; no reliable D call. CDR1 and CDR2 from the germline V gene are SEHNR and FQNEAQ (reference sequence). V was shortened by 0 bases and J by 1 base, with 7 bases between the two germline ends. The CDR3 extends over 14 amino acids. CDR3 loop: CASSLASLSYEQYF. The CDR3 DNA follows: TGTGCCAGCAGCTTAGCATCACTATCCTACGAGCAGTACTTC.

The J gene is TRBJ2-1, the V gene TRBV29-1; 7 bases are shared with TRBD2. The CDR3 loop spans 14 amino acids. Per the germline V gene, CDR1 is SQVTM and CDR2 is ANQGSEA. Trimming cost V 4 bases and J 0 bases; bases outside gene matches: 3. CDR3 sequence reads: CSVGGGSSYNEQFF. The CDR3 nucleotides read TGCAGCGTTGGAGGCGGGAGCTCCTACAATGAGCAGTTCTTC.